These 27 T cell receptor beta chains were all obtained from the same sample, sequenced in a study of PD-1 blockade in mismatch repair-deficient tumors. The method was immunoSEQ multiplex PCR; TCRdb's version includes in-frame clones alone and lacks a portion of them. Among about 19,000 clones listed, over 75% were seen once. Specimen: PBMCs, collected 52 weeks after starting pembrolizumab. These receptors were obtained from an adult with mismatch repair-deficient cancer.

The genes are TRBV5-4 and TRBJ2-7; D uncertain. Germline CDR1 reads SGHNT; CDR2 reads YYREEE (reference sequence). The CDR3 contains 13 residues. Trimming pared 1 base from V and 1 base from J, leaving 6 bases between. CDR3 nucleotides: TGTGCCAGCAGCTTGTCTAGTTCCTACGAGCAGTACTTC. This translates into CASSLSSSYEQYF.

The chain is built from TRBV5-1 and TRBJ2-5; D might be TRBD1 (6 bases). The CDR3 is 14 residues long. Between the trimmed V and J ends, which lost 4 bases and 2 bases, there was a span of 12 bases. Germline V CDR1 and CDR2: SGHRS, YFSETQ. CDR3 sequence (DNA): TGCGCCAGCAGCCACGGGACAACACAAGAGACCCAGTACTTC. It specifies CASSHGTTQETQYF.

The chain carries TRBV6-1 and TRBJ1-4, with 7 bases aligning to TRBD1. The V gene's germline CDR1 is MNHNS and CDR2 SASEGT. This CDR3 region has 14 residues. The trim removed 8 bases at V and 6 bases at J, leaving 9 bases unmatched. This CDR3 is CASRSGQGDEKLFF. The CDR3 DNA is TGTGCCAGCCGTTCGGGGCAGGGGGATGAAAAACTGTTTTTT.

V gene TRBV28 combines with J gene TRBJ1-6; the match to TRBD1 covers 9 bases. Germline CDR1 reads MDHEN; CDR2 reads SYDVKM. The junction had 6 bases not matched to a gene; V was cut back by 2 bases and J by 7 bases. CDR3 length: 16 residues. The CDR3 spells CASSLDLTGGNSPLHF. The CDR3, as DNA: TGTGCCAGCAGTTTAGACCTCACAGGGGGCAATTCACCCCTCCACTTT.

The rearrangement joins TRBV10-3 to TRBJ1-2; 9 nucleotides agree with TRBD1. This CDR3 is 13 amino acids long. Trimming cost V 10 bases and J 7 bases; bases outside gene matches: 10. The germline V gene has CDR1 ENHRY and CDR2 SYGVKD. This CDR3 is CATDGTGRGGYTF. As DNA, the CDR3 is TGTGCCACCGACGGGACAGGGAGGGGTGGCTACACCTTC.

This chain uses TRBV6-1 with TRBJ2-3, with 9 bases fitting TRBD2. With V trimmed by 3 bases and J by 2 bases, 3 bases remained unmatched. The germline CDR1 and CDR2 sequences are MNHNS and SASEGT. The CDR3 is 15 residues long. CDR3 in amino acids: CASSDSGSATDTQYF. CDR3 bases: TGTGCCAGCAGTGATAGCGGGAGTGCCACAGATACGCAGTATTTT.

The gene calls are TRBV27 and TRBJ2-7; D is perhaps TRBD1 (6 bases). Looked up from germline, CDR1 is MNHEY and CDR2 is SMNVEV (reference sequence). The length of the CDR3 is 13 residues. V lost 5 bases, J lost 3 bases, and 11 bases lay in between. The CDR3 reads CASSAVQGYEQYF. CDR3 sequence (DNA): TGTGCCAGCAGTGCCGTACAGGGCTACGAGCAGTACTTC.

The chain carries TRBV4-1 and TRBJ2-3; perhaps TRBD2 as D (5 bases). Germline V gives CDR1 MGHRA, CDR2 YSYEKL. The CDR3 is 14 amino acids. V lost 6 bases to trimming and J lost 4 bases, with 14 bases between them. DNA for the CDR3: TGCGCCAGCAGGCCTAGCCCTAAGGCAGATACGCAGTATTTT. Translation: CASRPSPKADTQYF.

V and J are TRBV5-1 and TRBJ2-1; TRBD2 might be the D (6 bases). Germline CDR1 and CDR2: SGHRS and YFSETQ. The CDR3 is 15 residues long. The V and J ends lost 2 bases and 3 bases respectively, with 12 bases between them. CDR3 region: CASSFGGTNYNEQFF. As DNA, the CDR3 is TGCGCCAGCAGCTTTGGCGGGACCAACTACAATGAGCAGTTCTTC. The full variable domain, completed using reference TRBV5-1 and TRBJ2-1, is KAGVTQTPRYLIKTRGQQVTLSCSPISGHRSVSWYQQTPGQGLQFLFEYFSETQRNKGNFPGRFSGRQFSNSRSEMNVSTLELGDSALYLCASSFGGTNYNEQFFGPGTRLTVL.

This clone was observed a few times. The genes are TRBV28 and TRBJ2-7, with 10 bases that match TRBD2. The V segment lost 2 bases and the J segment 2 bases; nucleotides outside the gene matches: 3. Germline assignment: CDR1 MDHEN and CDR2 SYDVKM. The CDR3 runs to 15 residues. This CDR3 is CASSLAAGGTYEQYF. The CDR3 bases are TGTGCCAGCAGTTTAGCAGCGGGAGGGACCTACGAGCAGTACTTC.

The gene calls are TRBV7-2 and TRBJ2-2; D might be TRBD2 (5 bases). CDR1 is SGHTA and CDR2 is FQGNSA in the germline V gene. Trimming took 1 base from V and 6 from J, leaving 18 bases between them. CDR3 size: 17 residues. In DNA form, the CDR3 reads TGTGCCAGCAGCTTAGAAGTGGTCCGGACTTACGCCGGGGAGCTGTTTTTT. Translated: CASSLEVVRTYAGELFF.

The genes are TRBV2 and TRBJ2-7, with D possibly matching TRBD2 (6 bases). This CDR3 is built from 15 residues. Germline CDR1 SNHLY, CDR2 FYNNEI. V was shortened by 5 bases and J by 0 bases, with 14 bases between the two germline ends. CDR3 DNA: TGTGCCAGCAGTCGGATAGCGGACCCCTCCTACGAGCAGTACTTC. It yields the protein CASSRIADPSYEQYF.

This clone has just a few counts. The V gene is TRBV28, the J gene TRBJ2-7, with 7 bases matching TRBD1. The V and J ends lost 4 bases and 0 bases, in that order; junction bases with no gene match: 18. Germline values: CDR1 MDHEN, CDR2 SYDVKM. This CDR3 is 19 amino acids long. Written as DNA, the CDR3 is TGTGCCAGCAGTTCACCGACAGGGATTTACGACTCGAGCTCCTACGAGCAGTACTTC. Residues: CASSSPTGIYDSSSYEQYF.

CDR3 sequence reads: CASSELLAGGNTGELFF. CDR3 nucleotide sequence: TGTGCCAGCAGTGAATTACTAGCGGGAGGGAACACCGGGGAGCTGTTTTTT. This chain connects TRBV6-1 to TRBJ2-2, with 12 bases lining up with TRBD2. The CDR3 totals 17 residues. V was clipped by 2 bases and J by 1 base; unmatched bases: 2. Per the germline V gene, CDR1 is MNHNS and CDR2 is SASEGT.

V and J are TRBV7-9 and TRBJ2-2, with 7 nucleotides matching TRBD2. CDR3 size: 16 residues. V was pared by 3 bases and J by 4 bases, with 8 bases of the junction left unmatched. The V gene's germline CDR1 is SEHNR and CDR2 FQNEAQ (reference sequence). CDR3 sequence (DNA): TGTGCCAGCAGCTTCTGGCGGGAGATTGGCACCGGGGAGCTGTTTTTT. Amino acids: CASSFWREIGTGELFF.

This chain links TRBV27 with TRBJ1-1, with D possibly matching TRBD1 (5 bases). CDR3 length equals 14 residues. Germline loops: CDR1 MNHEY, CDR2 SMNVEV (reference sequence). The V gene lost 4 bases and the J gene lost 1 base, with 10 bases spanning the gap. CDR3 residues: CASSYGGGNTEAFF. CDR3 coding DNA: TGTGCCAGCAGTTATGGCGGGGGGAACACTGAAGCTTTCTTT.

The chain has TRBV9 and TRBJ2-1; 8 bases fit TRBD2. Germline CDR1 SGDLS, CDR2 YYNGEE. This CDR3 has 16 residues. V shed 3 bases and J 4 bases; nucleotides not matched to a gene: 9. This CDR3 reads CASSGLGVAGYNEQFF. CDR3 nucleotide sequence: TGTGCCAGCAGCGGCCTAGGGGTAGCGGGGTACAATGAGCAGTTCTTC. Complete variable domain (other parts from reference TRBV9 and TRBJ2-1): DSGVTQTPKHLITATGQRVTLRCSPRSGDLSVYWYQQSLDQGLQFLIQYYNGEERAKGNILERFSAQQFPDLHSELNLSSLELGDSALYFCASSGLGVAGYNEQFFGPGTRLTVL.

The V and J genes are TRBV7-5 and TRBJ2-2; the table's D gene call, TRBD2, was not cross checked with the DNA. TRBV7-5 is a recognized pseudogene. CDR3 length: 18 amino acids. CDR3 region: CVRSLVPSGRPQTGELFF. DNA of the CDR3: TGTGTCAGAAGCTTAGTCCCTAGCGGGAGGCCACAAACCGGGGAGCTGTTTTTT.

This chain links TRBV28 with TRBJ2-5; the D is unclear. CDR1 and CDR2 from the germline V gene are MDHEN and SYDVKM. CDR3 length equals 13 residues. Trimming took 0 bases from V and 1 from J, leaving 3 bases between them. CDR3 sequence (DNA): TGTGCCAGCAGTTTATGGAGCCAAGAGACCCAGTACTTC. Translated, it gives CASSLWSQETQYF.

This CDR3 is CASSLLSGANVLTF. CDR3 bases: TGCGCCAGCAGCTTGTTATCTGGGGCCAACGTCCTGACTTTC. The chain uses TRBV5-1 and TRBJ2-6, with unresolved D. This CDR3 comprises 14 residues. Germline V gives CDR1 SGHRS, CDR2 YFSETQ. Trimming took 1 base from V and 1 from J, leaving 3 bases between them.

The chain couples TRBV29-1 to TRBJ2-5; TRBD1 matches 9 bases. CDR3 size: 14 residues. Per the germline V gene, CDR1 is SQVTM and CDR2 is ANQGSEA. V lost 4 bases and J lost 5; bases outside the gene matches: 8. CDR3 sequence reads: CSVGGQGGSETQYF. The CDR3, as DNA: TGCAGCGTTGGGGGACAGGGAGGAAGCGAGACCCAGTACTTC.

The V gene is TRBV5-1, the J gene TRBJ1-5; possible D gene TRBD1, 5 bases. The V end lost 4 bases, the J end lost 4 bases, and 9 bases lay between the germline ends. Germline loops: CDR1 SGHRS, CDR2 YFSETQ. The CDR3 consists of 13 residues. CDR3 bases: TGCGCCAGCAGCCTTGACAGAAATCAGCCCCAGCATTTT. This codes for CASSLDRNQPQHF.

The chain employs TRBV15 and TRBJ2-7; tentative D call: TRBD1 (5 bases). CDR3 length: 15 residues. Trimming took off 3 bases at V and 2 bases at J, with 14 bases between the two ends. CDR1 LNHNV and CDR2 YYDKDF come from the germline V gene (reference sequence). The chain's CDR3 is CATSSPGRATYEQYF. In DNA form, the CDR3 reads TGTGCCACCAGCAGTCCTGGCAGGGCCACCTACGAGCAGTACTTC.

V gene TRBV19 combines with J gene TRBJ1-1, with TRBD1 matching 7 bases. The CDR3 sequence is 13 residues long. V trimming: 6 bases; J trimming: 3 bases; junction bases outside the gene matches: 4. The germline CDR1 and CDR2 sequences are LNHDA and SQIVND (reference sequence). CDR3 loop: CASSFTGDTEAFF. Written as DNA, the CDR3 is TGTGCCAGTAGCTTCACAGGGGACACTGAAGCTTTCTTT.

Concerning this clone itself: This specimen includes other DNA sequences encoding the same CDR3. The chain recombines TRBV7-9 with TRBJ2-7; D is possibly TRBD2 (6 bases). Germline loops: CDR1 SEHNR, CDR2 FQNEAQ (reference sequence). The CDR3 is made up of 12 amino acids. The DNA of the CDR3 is TGTGCTAGCGGTGGTCGAGCCTACGAGCAGTACTTC. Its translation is CASGGRAYEQYF.

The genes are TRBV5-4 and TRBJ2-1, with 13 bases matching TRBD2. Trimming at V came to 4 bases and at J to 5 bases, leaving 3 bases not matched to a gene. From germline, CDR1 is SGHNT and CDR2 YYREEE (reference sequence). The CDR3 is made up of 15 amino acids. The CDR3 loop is CASSRTSGRNNEQFF. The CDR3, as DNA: TGTGCCAGCAGCAGGACTAGCGGGAGAAACAATGAGCAGTTCTTC. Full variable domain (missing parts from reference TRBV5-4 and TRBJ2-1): ETGVTQSPTHLIKTRGQQVTLRCSSQSGHNTVSWYQQALGQGPQFIFQYYREEENGRGNFPPRFSGLQFPNYSSELNVNALELDDSALYLCASSRTSGRNNEQFFGPGTRLTVL.

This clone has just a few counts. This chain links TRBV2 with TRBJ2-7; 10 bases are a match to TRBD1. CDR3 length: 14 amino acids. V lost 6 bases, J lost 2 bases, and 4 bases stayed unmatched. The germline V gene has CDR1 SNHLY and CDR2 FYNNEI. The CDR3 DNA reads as TGTGCCAGCAGAAAGGGACAGGGGACCTACGAGCAGTACTTC. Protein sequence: CASRKGQGTYEQYF.